This T cell receptor (beta chain) was documented in a study of OX40 agonist ivuxolimab in advanced cancers. Method: immunoSEQ multiplex PCR; TCRdb's copy keeps in-frame clones and lacks some. The sample comprises roughly 66,000 clones, around 83% of which are singletons, and approximately 6.7% rests with the top ten. This clone showed up just a few times. Its antigen remains unidentified. Findings and limits, study-wide: Circulating CD4+ and CD8+ T cells showed clonal expansion by week 6 at 0.1 to 3.0 mg/kg.

Germline assignment: CDR1 SNHLY and CDR2 FYNNEI. Trimming pared 3 bases from V and 8 bases from J, leaving 10 bases between. This CDR3 has 12 amino acids. The chain recombines TRBV2 with TRBJ1-2, with D perhaps TRBD1 (5 bases). The sample in question was CD4+ or CD8+ T cells sorted from blood, obtained in a trial of the OX40 agonist ivuxolimab. The TCR was taken from an adult with an advanced solid tumor such as melanoma, head and neck, liver or kidney cancer. The chain's CDR3 is CASSDRGRGYTF. In DNA, the CDR3 is TGTGCCAGCAGTGACCGGGGCAGGGGCTACACCTTC. The variable domain in full, with the rest retrieved from reference TRBV2 and TRBJ1-2, is EPEVTQTPSHQVTQMGQEVILRCVPISNHLYFYWYRQILGQKVEFLVSFYNNEISEKSEIFDDQFSVERPDGSNFTLKIRSTKLEDSAMYFCASSDRGRGYTFGSGTRLTVV.